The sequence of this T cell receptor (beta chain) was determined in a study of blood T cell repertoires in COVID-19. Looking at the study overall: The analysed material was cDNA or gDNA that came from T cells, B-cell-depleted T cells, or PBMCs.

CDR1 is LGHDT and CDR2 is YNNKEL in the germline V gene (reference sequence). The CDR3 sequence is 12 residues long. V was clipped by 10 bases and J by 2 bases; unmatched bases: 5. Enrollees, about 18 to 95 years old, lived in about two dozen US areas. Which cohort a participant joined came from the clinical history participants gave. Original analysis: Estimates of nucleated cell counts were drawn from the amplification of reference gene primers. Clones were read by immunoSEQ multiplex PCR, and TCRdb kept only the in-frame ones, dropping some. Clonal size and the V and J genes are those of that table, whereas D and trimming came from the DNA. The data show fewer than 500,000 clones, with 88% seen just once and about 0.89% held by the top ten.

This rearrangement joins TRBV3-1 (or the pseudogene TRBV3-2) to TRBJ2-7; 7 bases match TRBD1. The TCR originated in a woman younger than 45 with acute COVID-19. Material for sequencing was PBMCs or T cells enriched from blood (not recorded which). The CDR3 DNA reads TGTGCCACGGGACAGTTCCCCTACGAGCAGTACTTC. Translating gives CATGQFPYEQYF.